The 2 T cell receptor beta chains given below trace back to one sample, sequenced in a study of blood T cells in healthy people across ages. Then a second PCR, running roughly 7 to 11 cycles, was carried out with a sample-barcoded 5' primer and a J-beta primer mix. TCRdb analysed the 5' RACE reads with MiXCR anew, one entry per CDR3 protein. Of about 1.8 million distinct CDR3 sequences in the sample, 40% to 55% were seen once. What was sequenced was blood. The origin of the receptors is a woman in her forties in good health.

Comments on this clonotype: The junction differs from germline at one of its ends, possibly a read error. V and J are TRBV9 and TRBJ1-2, with D possibly TRBD1 on 5 matching bases. The CDR3 spans 15 residues. CDR1 is SGDLS, CDR2 YYNGEE, per germline. CDR3 nucleotides: TGTGCCAGTAGCGTAGCTCCAGGGAATCAATATGGCTACACCTTC. It codes for CASSVAPGNQYGYTF. The variable domain in full, completed from reference TRBV9 and TRBJ1-2, reads DSGVTQTPKHLITATGQRVTLRCSPRSGDLSVYWYQQSLDQGLQFLIQYYNGEERAKGNILERFSAQQFPDLHSELNLSSLELGDSALYFCASSVAPGNQYGYTFGSGTRLTVV.

The CDR3 spells CASSLTGQPQHF. In nucleotides, the CDR3 is TGTGCCAGCAGCTTGACAGGTCAGCCCCAGCATTTT. The V call is TRBV5-6, the J call TRBJ1-5, with a tentative D call TRBD1 (5 bases). The germline gives CDR1 SGHDT, CDR2 YYEEEE. The V and J ends lost 1 base and 6 bases respectively, with 5 bases between them. This CDR3 region has 12 residues.